The subject of this entry is one TCR beta chain. This specimen belongs to a study of blood T cell repertoires in COVID-19. Study summary: Acute-phase and convalescent COVID-19 samples originated in the United States, Italy and Spain. Nucleic acid was either cDNA or gDNA, and it came from T cells, B-cell-depleted T cells, or PBMCs.

TCRdb's table, derived via immunoSEQ multiplex PCR, lists solely in-frame clones and lacks some. The sample has about 190,000 clones; about 85% are singletons. Seattle enrolled patients during active infection and tracked them longitudinally. What was sequenced was peripheral blood. The receptor was isolated from a man older than 75 with COVID-19, enrolled during active disease.

In nucleotides, the CDR3 is TGTGCCAGCAGTGCCAATTGGAACACTGAAGCTTTCTTT. Residues: CASSANWNTEAFF. The J gene is TRBJ1-1, the V gene TRBV2; D unclear. V lost 4 bases, J lost 1 base, and 7 bases lay in between. The CDR3 has 13 residues. Germline CDR1 and CDR2: SNHLY and FYNNEI.